The present TCR beta chain was sequenced within a study of cytomegalovirus exposure and HLA in healthy donors (dated by TCRdb to 2016 to 2017). Concerning the study at large: According to an earlier analysis of 587 of the donors, roughly 180 million T cells yielded 90 million to 140 million unique TCR beta sequences and about 300 Gb of sequence data. About 280 gigabases of sequencing data and tens of millions of unique TCR sequences were included in an early release covering about 700 HLA-typed donors. Of the roughly 390 genotyped donors, roughly 76% were placed in the genetic ancestry cluster associated with self-reported Caucasian donors. The aim of the study was to test whether cataloging public T cell receptors could identify signatures of past pathogen exposure. The T cell repertoires of 700 or so subjects were profiled by immunosequencing and related to cytomegalovirus serostatus. Along with the roughly 700-subject first cohort, a separate validation cohort of over a hundred different subjects was used. To predict cytomegalovirus infection status, the study brought together high-throughput TCR immunosequencing, statistical association of individual TCRs with disease status, and machine learning. To study patterns of TCR occurrence, a later analysis re-analyzed previously published TCR beta repertoires from 650 to 750 donors and added high-resolution HLA genotyping. Rather than using new phenotypic data, the later analysis identified candidate immune exposures from TCR beta sequences and from how often those sequences occurred across donors. To decide whether each TCR beta V gene segment behaved as functional or pseudogenic, an earlier analysis of some 600 of the donors relied on high-throughput TCR beta sequencing. Donor age, sex, ethnicity and CMV serostatus were compiled alongside the repertoire data. A later genetic analysis used genome-wide SNP genotypes for about three fifths of the roughly 700 donors, treating that subset as a discovery cohort. All discovery cohort repertoires had been generated on a single sequencing platform. Both class I and class II loci were covered by HLA typing, at four-digit resolution. The number of donors typed differed by locus, with roughly 629-640 for A, B, C, DRB1 and DQB1, 522 for DQA1, 606 for DPA1, and 400 to 490 for DPB1. Roughly 5 DR-DQ haplotypes were handled as single units for association and clustering, since linkage in the cohort was strong. On average, roughly 240,000 unique TCR beta nucleotide sequences were sequenced per donor among about 400 genotyped donors of the cohort, with around 19% of those sequences being non-productive. Study-level results and caveats: Correlated functional status among segregating V segments might reflect linkage disequilibrium, but an unknown experimental factor could not be ruled out. The earlier analysis of fewer than 750 of the donors excluded about 16 rarely observed V segments, including chromosome 9 orphons, because counts were too low. The only immune exposure information available for the cohort was CMV serostatus. A total of 150 or so TCR beta chains were listed by the study as associated with cytomegalovirus. A further reported finding was that TCR beta sequences accurately predicted the HLA-A and HLA-B alleles for most subjects in the first cohort. Presence/absence analyses assumed roughly uniform sequencing depth across donors, an assumption that may not hold. The authors suggested that the approach could potentially be extended to other disease states and immunological phenotypes. This cohort had only TCR beta chains sequenced, and the lack of alpha or paired-chain data limited which features could be detected. A later analysis reported that several top co-occurrence clusters appeared linked to parvovirus B19, influenza, CMV and Epstein-Barr virus. Most TCR sequences were seen in very few donors, while some public TCRs were found in many individuals. According to a later analysis, TCR association rates differed among HLA loci, with DRB1 alleles showing the most associated TCRs and HLA-C alleles showing the fewest. Because HLA typing was unavailable for some donors at each locus, only the typed subset was used in association tests. Some IMGT-functional V segments, including TRBV6-2 and TRBV6-3, could not be told apart with the 87-base-pair reads, so those segments were excluded. An earlier analysis of some 590 of the donors showed that most TCR beta V segments appeared in productive rearrangements either about 90% or about 30% of the time, which broadly matched IMGT annotations. A later genetic analysis associated a missense DCLRE1C variant with V-gene and J-gene trimming of TCR beta chains, and an independent cohort replicated the association. At a false discovery rate of 0.05, a later analysis linked about 17,000 TCR beta sequences to specific HLA alleles. Compared with equally common non-associated chains, HLA-associated TCR beta chains in a later analysis were more clonally expanded and had lower generation probabilities. A cluster of highly shared sequence variants was judged likely to be a technical artifact of the sequencing pipeline. A few of the identified cytomegalovirus-associated TCR beta chains were confirmed in vitro to be specific for cytomegalovirus antigens. When HLA alleles, especially DR and DQ, strongly co-occurred, attributing TCR associations to individual alleles was difficult. According to a later genetic analysis, donors in an Asian-associated ancestry cluster had fewer N-insertions in productive TCRs than the roughly 660-donor mean. A later analysis found that most CMV-associated TCR beta chains appeared HLA-restricted, with HLA associations seemingly driven largely by CMV exposure. The classifier was reported to diagnose cytomegalovirus status with high specificity and sensitivity in both the original and validation cohorts.

This clone has just one count. This receptor's antigen is unknown. No quality values exist for individual bases; no much larger clone is one base distant. Libraries came from the immunoSEQ multiplex PCR assay. For the multiplex PCR, a mixture combining 60 forward primers for TCR Vbeta segments and 13 reverse primers for TCR Jbeta segments was used. A multiplex PCR assay on genomic DNA amplified the CDR3 region of rearranged TCR beta genes. The amplified TCR beta libraries were sequenced on the Illumina HiSeq System as 87-base-pair reads. The source study handled its data this way. A later analysis counted approximately 84 million unique TCR beta chains across the 550 to 750 repertoires, and some 12 million of these chains were shared by at least two donors. Raw reads were error-corrected and collapsed into unique sequences by a nearest-neighbor algorithm in which closely related sequences were merged to remove PCR and sequencing errors. Alignment of CDR3 sequences to IMGT reference sequences was used to assign V, D and J gene segments. For a sequence to be retained, at least a six-nucleotide match to both a V gene segment and a J gene segment was required. A rearrangement was called productive if the CDR3 had no stop codons and remained in frame with V and J, and every other rearrangement was called non-productive. CDR3 was defined by IMGT convention, running from the second conserved V-encoded cysteine to the conserved J-encoded phenylalanine. In an earlier analysis of more than 550 of the donors, sequences lacking an unambiguous match to a single V gene segment were excluded. An earlier analysis of around 600 of the donors classified V segments as functional when productive rearrangements were above 56.7% and as segregating when the standard deviation between donors was above 5%. A statistical classification framework was built for diagnosing cytomegalovirus status from the catalog of TCR beta chain sequences. A later analysis assigned V and J genes by comparing TCR nucleotide sequences with IMGT/GENE-DB human TR gene sequences. Using the TCRdist pipeline, a later analysis assigned CDR3 sequences along with most-parsimonious VDJ recombination scenarios. In a later analysis, each TCR beta chain was defined by its CDR3 amino acid sequence together with its V-gene family, and reads lacking a unique V-gene family were excluded. As a way to deal with suspected cross-contamination and a sequencing artifact, a later analysis dropped 592 nucleotide sequences that were highly shared and had low generation probability. For each public chain, a later analysis derived a clonal expansion index from normalized ranks of inferred template counts within each repertoire. Generation probabilities in a later analysis came from a VDJ recombination model fitted to out-of-frame rearrangements, and those results were checked against IGoR. A later analysis scored TCR-TCR, TCR-HLA and TCR-CMV co-occurrence with hypergeometric tests, applying a repertoire-size bias correction to TCR pairs. To estimate false discovery rates, a later analysis permuted the HLA or CMV assignments 20 times. In a later analysis, co-occurring TCRs were grouped with DBSCAN, and TCRdist sequence similarity was added when clustering was performed within HLA-allele-positive subsets. Repertoires with fewer than 30,000 or more than 120,000 public chains, plus five repertoires with anomalous nucleotide sharing, were excluded from co-occurrence clustering. TCRdb stores this immuneACCESS table with in-frame sequences only. Part of the clones is absent; in the studies checked, under half of the shortfall reflects unresolved V genes, and no reason is known for the rest. Clone size and V and J calls were adopted from that table, with D and trimming inferred from the DNA. The sample yields some 170,000 clones; approximately 72% were counted once. 2% to 3% of the sample comes from the top ten.

The germline V gene (reference sequence) gives CDR1 as MNHEY and CDR2 as SMNVEV. Taken from cysteine to phenylalanine, the CDR3 has 13 residues. Only the CDR3 part of the read is kept: 39 bases, read in frame from the first base. The junction shows trimming of 6 bases on V and 2 bases on J, and the gene matches do not reach 4 bases of it. The cohort consisted of 650 to 700 healthy bone marrow donors. Cohort members were all nominally healthy when sampled, although unrecorded immune exposures were likely present. Of the approximately 700 cohort members, roughly 300 had positive CMV serostatus and 350 to 400 had negative CMV serostatus, and CMV serostatus was not recorded for the donor. Each donor provided a peripheral blood sample, and peripheral blood mononuclear cells were used for TCR beta sequencing. Genomic DNA extraction from the blood cell samples was performed with the Qiagen DNeasy Blood Extraction Kit.

The V and J segments used are TRBV27 and TRBJ2-7; TRBD2 matches 7 bases in the middle. The source is a human donor in good health. The sequencing sample was made of PBMCs. The CDR3 region has the sequence CASRGTKTYEQYF. Read as DNA, the sequence is TGTGCCAGCAGAGGGACTAAGACCTACGAGCAGTACTTC.